The subject of this entry is one TCR beta chain. Its cognate antigen is unknown. A multiplex PCR was run with 60 Vbeta primers and 13 Jbeta primers. Clones were read by immunoSEQ multiplex PCR, and TCRdb kept only the in-frame ones, dropping some. The sample consists of some 190,000 clones, 76% of them appearing once. V lost 5 bases, J lost 8 bases, and 8 bases stayed unmatched. Germline CDR1 LNHDA, CDR2 SQIVND (reference sequence). The CDR3 runs to 15 residues. This sample was included in a study of cytomegalovirus exposure and HLA in healthy donors. Whole-study results and caveats: Among TCR beta chains, those listed as cytomegalovirus-associated numbered some 160. CMV serostatus was the only recorded immune exposure for donors. Sequencing probably produced one cluster of sequence variants that were highly shared.

The source of this sequence is a woman aged 25 to 45 in good health and CMV-seropositive. The chain couples TRBV19 to TRBJ1-4; 10 bases are a match to TRBD1. Sequencing was done on a sample of PBMCs. CDR3 amino acids: CASSVSTGGIEKLFF. Here the CDR3 DNA reads TGTGCCAGTAGTGTGTCGACAGGGGGCATAGAAAAACTGTTTTTT.